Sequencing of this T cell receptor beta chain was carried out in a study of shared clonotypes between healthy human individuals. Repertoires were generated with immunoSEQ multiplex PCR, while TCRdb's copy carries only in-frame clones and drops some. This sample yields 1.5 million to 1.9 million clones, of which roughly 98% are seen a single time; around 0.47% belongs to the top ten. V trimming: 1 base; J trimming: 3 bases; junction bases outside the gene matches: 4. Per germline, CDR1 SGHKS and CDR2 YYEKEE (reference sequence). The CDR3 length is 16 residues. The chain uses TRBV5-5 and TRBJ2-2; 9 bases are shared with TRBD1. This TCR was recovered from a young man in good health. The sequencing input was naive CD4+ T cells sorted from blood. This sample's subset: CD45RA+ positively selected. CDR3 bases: TGTGCCAGCAGCTTGATGGGACAGGGATACACCGGGGAGCTGTTTTTT. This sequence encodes CASSLMGQGYTGELFF.